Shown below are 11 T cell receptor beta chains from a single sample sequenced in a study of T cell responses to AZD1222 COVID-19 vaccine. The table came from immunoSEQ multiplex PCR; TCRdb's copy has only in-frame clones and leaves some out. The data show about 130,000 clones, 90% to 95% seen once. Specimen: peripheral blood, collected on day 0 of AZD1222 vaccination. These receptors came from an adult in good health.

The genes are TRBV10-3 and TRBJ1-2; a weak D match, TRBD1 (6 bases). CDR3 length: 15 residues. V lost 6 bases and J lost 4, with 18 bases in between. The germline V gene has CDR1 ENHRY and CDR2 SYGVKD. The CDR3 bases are TGTGCCATCAGACAGGGAGGGTCGCCCGCCTATGGCTACACCTTC. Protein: CAIRQGGSPAYGYTF.

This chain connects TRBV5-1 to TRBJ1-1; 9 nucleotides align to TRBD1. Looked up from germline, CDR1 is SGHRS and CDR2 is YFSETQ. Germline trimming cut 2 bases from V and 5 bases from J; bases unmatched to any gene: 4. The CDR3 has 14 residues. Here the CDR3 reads CASSLTGGWTEAFF. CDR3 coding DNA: TGCGCCAGCAGCTTAACAGGGGGCTGGACTGAAGCTTTCTTT.

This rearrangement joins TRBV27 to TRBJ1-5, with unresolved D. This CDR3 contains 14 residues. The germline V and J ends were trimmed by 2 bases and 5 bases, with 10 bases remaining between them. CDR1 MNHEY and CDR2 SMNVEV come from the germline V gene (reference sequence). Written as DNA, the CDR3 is TGTGCCAGCAGTTTACGAGGACGGGATCAGCCCCAGCATTTT. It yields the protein CASSLRGRDQPQHF.

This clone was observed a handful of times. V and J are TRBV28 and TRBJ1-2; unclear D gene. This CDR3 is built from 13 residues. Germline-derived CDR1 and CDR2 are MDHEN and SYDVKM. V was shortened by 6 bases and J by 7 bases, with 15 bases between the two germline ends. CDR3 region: CASSRPGKGGYTF. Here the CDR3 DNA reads TGTGCCAGCAGCCGACCAGGAAAAGGTGGCTACACCTTC.

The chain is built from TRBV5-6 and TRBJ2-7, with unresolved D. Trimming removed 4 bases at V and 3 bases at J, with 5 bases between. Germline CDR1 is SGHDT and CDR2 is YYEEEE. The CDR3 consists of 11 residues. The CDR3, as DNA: TGTGCCAGCAGCGAATACTACGAGCAGTACTTC. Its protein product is CASSEYYEQYF. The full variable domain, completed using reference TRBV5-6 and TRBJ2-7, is DAGVTQSPTHLIKTRGQQVTLRCSPKSGHDTVSWYQQALGQGPQFIFQYYEEEERQRGNFPDRFSGHQFPNYSSELNVNALLLGDSALYLCASSEYYEQYFGPGTRLTVT.

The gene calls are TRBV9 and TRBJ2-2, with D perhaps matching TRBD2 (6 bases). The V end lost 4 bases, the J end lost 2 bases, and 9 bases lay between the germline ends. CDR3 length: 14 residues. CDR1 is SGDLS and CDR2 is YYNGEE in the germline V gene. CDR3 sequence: CASSRDSNTGELFF. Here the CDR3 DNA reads TGTGCCAGCAGCCGGGACTCCAACACCGGGGAGCTGTTTTTT.

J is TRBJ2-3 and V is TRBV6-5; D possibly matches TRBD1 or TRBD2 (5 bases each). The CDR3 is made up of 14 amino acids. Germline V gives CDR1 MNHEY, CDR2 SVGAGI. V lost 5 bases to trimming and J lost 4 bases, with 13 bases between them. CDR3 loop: CASSPGTGADTQYF. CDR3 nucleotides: TGTGCCAGCAGTCCCGGGACCGGAGCAGATACGCAGTATTTT.

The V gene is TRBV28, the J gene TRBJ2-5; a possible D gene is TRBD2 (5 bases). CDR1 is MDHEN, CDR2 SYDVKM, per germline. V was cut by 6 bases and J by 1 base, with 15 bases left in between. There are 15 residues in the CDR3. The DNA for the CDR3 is TGTGCCAGCAGGCCCATCGGTAGCGCCCAAGAGACCCAGTACTTC. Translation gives CASRPIGSAQETQYF.

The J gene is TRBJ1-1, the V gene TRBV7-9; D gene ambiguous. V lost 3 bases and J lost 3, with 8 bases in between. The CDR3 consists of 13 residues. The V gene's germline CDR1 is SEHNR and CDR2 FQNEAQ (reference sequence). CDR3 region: CASSFRVDTEAFF. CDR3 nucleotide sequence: TGTGCCAGCAGCTTCCGGGTGGACACTGAAGCTTTCTTT.

The CDR3 nucleotides are TGTGCCACCAGTGATTTGCAACTAGCGGGAGGGCCTGGCACAGATACGCAGTATTTT. Translated, it gives CATSDLQLAGGPGTDTQYF. The rearrangement links TRBV24-1 to TRBJ2-3; 13 positions match TRBD2. The CDR3 length is 19 residues. In germline, CDR1 is KGHDR, CDR2 SFDVKD. The V and J ends lost 0 bases and 1 base, in that order; junction bases with no gene match: 6.

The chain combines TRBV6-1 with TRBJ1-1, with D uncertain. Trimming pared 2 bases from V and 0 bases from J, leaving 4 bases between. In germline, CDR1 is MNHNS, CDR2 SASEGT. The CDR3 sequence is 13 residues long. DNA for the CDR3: TGTGCCAGCAGTGAATGGATGAACACTGAAGCTTTCTTT. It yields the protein CASSEWMNTEAFF.